The present TCR beta chain was sequenced within a study of identical twins. V lost 1 base and J lost 4; bases outside the gene matches: 27. Germline CDR1 is DFQATT and CDR2 is SNEGSKA (reference sequence). The CDR3 consists of 24 residues. This clonotype was observed once. TCRdb re-analysed the 5' RACE reads in MiXCR, keeping a single row per CDR3 protein. The table includes 350,000 to 600,000 distinct CDR3 sequences, 13% to 15% detected once. These data were also reused for a study on yellow fever vaccine responses in identical twins.

The origin of this receptor is a woman younger than 30 in good health. The material sequenced was CD4+ T cells sorted from blood. This chain uses TRBV20-1 with TRBJ2-3, with 15 bases that match TRBD2. The CDR3 here is CSARGGTGALRTSGGATSSDTQYF. The DNA for the CDR3 is TGCAGTGCTAGAGGTGGGACAGGCGCCCTCCGGACTAGCGGGGGGGCAACCAGCTCAGATACGCAGTATTTT.